This T cell receptor (beta chain) was recorded in a study of OX40 agonist ivuxolimab in advanced cancers. Findings of the study overall: By week 6 at 0.1 to 3.0 mg/kg, blood CD4+ and CD8+ T cells had expanded clonally.

This clone turned up a few times. Its antigen is not identified. TCRdb keeps only in-frame clones here, not all; method: immunoSEQ multiplex PCR. Here the sample spans around 70,000 clones, 84% being singletons. Germline loops: CDR1 KGHSH, CDR2 LQKENI. Trimming took 5 bases from V and 1 from J; bases not matched to a gene: 8. The CDR3 consists of 16 residues. The sequencing used CD4+ or CD8+ T cells sorted from blood, collected in a trial of the OX40 agonist ivuxolimab. This chain links TRBV18 with TRBJ2-7, with TRBD1 matching over 10 bases. The clonotype comes from an adult with an advanced solid tumor such as melanoma, head and neck, liver or kidney cancer. The CDR3 DNA reads as TGTGCCAGCTCAGCAACCGGACAGGGGGATTCCTACGAGCAGTACTTC. Residues: CASSATGQGDSYEQYF. The variable domain in full, completed from reference TRBV18 and TRBJ2-7, reads NAGVMQNPRHLVRRRGQEARLRCSPMKGHSHVYWYRQLPEEGLKFMVYLQKENIIDESGMPKERFSAEFPKEGPSILRIQQVVRGDSAAYFCASSATGQGDSYEQYFGPGTRLTVT.